This TCR beta chain was sequenced during a study of technical replicates of blood from several donors. Profiling relied on immunoSEQ multiplex PCR, and the TCRdb table lists in-frame clones only, not all of them. This table has more than 90,000 clones, approximately 94% appearing once. This clone was counted between two and nine times. Trimming took 2 bases from V and 8 from J, leaving 12 bases between them. The CDR3 is made up of 13 amino acids. Germline lookup yields CDR1 MNHEY and CDR2 SVGAGI. This sequence originates from a human donor in good health. The gene calls are TRBV6-5 and TRBJ1-1; D possibly corresponds to TRBD1 (6 bases). Specimen: T cells isolated from PBMCs. CDR3 DNA sequence: TGTGCCAGCAGTTACAGGGGGACTATGGAAGCTTTCTTT. This translates into CASSYRGTMEAFF.